Below, 16 T cell receptor beta chains from the same sample are listed, as sequenced in a study of T cells in women clearing cervical HPV infection. Libraries were prepared by immunoSEQ multiplex PCR; TCRdb keeps only in-frame clonotypes and omits some of them. The listing records more than 30,000 clones. The specimen was blood buffy coat. These TCRs come from a woman aged 18 to 75 with a cervical HPV16 infection that either progressed to CIN3+ or cleared (not recorded which).

Turning to this clone: Sequencing ends 3 residues short of the CDR3 end; the germline J gene provides the rest. This chain links TRBV7-9 with TRBJ2-2; possible D gene TRBD2, 5 bases. The CDR3 totals 15 residues. V was clipped by 2 bases and J by 2 bases, with 9 bases between them. CDR1 and CDR2 (germline): SEHNR, FQNEAQ (reference sequence). The chain's CDR3 is CASSLPGENTGELFF. The sequenced part of the CDR3 DNA is TGTGCCAGCAGCTTACCCGGGGAAAACACCGGGGAG.

Turning to this clone: The read comes to an end 3 residues before the CDR3 does, leaving the germline J gene to fill in the end. This chain connects TRBV4-2 to TRBJ2-7, with 7 positions matching TRBD2. The CDR3 extends over 16 amino acids. Germline CDR1 LGHNA, CDR2 YNFKEQ. The ends lost 4 bases at V and 3 bases at J; junction bases unmatched: 12. Incomplete CDR3 DNA: TGTGCCAGCAGCCCGGCGGGCGGGAGAATCCTCTACGAG. It translates to CASSPAGGRILYE. The CDR3 in full is CASSPAGGRILYEQYF.

About this clone itself: Coverage ceases 3 residues before the CDR3 finishes, and the germline J gene fills in the end. This rearrangement joins TRBV7-2 to TRBJ2-2, with TRBD2 matching 8 bases. The ends lost 5 bases at V and 7 bases at J; junction bases unmatched: 9. The CDR3 sequence is 15 residues long. In germline, CDR1 is SGHTA, CDR2 FQGNSA. The CDR3 DNA, read in part, is TGTGCCAGCAGCAACCGCGGGGGGCCTAACGGGGAG. This gives the protein CASSNRGGPNGE. The full CDR3 sequence reads CASSNRGGPNGELFF.

The CDR3 here is CASSWYSGISTDTQYF. The part of the CDR3 DNA that was read is TGCGCCAGCAGCTGGTATAGCGGGATAAGCACAGATACG. The chain joins TRBV5-1 to TRBJ2-3; 8 bases match TRBD2. Read coverage stops 3 residues before the CDR3 terminus; the germline J gene supplies the remainder. The germline V gene encodes CDR1 SGHRS and CDR2 YFSETQ. This CDR3 comprises 16 residues. Unmatched junction bases numbered 6, after V lost 3 bases and J lost 0 bases.

About this clone itself: The observed sequence ends 3 residues before the CDR3 terminus, with the missing tail filled in from the germline J gene. The chain couples TRBV20-1 to TRBJ2-5, with D unclear. The V gene's germline CDR1 is DFQATT and CDR2 SNEGSKA (reference sequence). CDR3 size: 13 residues. Trimming took off 6 bases at V and 5 bases at J, with 16 bases between the two ends. This chain's CDR3 is CSAYGLPRETQYF. CDR3 DNA (partial): TGCAGTGCCTACGGCCTCCCGCGGGAGACC.

Notes on this clone: The read terminates 3 residues ahead of where the CDR3 ends, so the germline J gene completes it. This chain links TRBV2 with TRBJ2-1; D not certain. The germline V and J ends were trimmed by 8 bases and 4 bases, with 18 bases remaining between them. Germline V gene sequence: CDR1 SNHLY, CDR2 FYNNEI. CDR3 length: 15 amino acids. The CDR3 loop is CASLRMSDIYNEQFF. The sequenced CDR3 bases are TGTGCCAGCCTTCGGATGTCAGACATATACAATGAG.

In the case of this clone: The read terminates 3 residues before the CDR3 end, so the remaining end is supplied by the germline J gene. This chain uses TRBV5-1 with TRBJ2-3; D is ambiguous. Germline V gene sequence: CDR1 SGHRS, CDR2 YFSETQ. This CDR3 is 18 amino acids long. The germline V and J ends were trimmed by 2 bases and 0 bases, with 19 bases remaining between them. The CDR3 loop is CASSFLRVALSSTDTQYF. The part of the CDR3 DNA that was read is TGCGCCAGCAGCTTCCTCCGGGTAGCCTTGTCTAGCACAGATACG.

Details on this clone: The CDR3 goes on 3 residues after the read ends, and that part is filled in from the germline J gene. V is TRBV19 and J is TRBJ1-5, with TRBD1 identical over 10 bases. Germline trimming cut 5 bases from V and 7 bases from J; bases unmatched to any gene: 5. Germline V lookup: CDR1 LNHDA, CDR2 SQIVND (reference sequence). This CDR3 is 14 amino acids long. The sequenced CDR3 bases are TGTGCCAGTAGTGGCGACAGGGGGCGGCAGCCC. The encoded protein is CASSGDRGRQP. The whole CDR3 region reads CASSGDRGRQPQHF. The full variable domain, in which reference TRBV19 and TRBJ1-5 provide the parts outside the CDR3, is DGGITQSPKYLFRKEGQNVTLSCEQNLNHDAMYWYRQDPGQGLRLIYYSQIVNDFQKGDIAEGYSVSREKKESFPLTVTSAQKNPTAFYLCASSGDRGRQPQHFGDGTRLSIL.

In regard to this clone: The read is 3 residues too short to cover the CDR3 end, so that end is filled in from the germline J gene. The chain has TRBV11-2 and TRBJ1-1, with 7 bases fitting TRBD1. CDR3 length: 14 residues. The germline CDR1 and CDR2 sequences are SGHAT and FQNNGV. The J segment lost 1 base and the V segment lost 4 bases, leaving 3 bases of the junction unmatched. The part of the CDR3 DNA that was read is TGTGCCAGCAGCTCCGGACAGGAGAACACTGAA. Encoded protein: CASSSGQENTE. The CDR3 in full is CASSSGQENTEAFF.

On this clone: The CDR3 is cut off 3 residues early in the read; its end comes from the germline J gene. This sequence joins TRBV7-8 and TRBJ1-4; D perhaps matches TRBD1 (6 bases). This CDR3 is 15 amino acids long. In germline, CDR1 is SGHVS, CDR2 FQNEAQ. Trimming left V 0 bases short and J 4 bases short, with 9 bases between. The CDR3 here is CASSLAGQLNEKLFF. Incomplete CDR3 DNA: TGTGCCAGCAGCTTAGCGGGACAACTTAATGAAAAA.

As for this clone: The read ends 3 residues before the CDR3 terminus; that terminus is restored from the germline J gene. The rearrangement joins TRBV6-2 or TRBV6-3 to TRBJ2-3; 11 bases are shared with TRBD1. The length of the CDR3 is 16 residues. Germline-derived CDR1 and CDR2 are MNHEY and SVGEGT. CDR3 loop: CASSPLRDRGDQPQYF. The part of the CDR3 DNA that was read is TGTGCCAGCAGCCCCCTCCGGGACAGGGGGGATCAGCCG.

In regard to this clone: The read terminates 3 residues before the CDR3 end, so the remaining end is supplied by the germline J gene. This chain connects TRBV5-1 to TRBJ1-1; the match to TRBD1 covers 8 bases. Germline trimming cut 4 bases from V and 3 bases from J; bases unmatched to any gene: 8. Germline-derived CDR1 and CDR2 are SGHRS and YFSETQ. The CDR3 runs 15 residues. CDR3 bases read: TGCGCCAGCAGCCGATACGACAGGGGAGACACTGAA. Translated: CASSRYDRGDTE. The whole CDR3 is CASSRYDRGDTEAFF.

This CDR3 reads CASSIRGGDTGELFF. The sequenced CDR3 bases are TGTGCCAGTAGTATCCGCGGGGGTGACACCGGGGAG. The chain links TRBV19 to TRBJ2-2, with 7 bases identical to TRBD2. The CDR3 end lies 3 residues beyond the end of the read and is filled in from the germline J gene. Germline V CDR1 and CDR2: LNHDA, SQIVND (reference sequence). The V and J ends lost 3 bases and 3 bases, in that order; junction bases with no gene match: 4. This CDR3 has 15 amino acids.

Notes on this clone: The CDR3 is cut off 3 residues early in the read; its end comes from the germline J gene. The V and J genes are TRBV20-1 and TRBJ2-1, with 10 bases fitting TRBD2. CDR1 is DFQATT, CDR2 SNEGSKA, per germline (reference sequence). This CDR3 comprises 16 residues. The junction had 12 bases not matched to a gene; V was cut back by 5 bases and J by 5 bases. CDR3 in amino acids: CSAQTIPGLANNEQFF. The CDR3 DNA, read in part, is TGCAGTGCTCAAACTATACCGGGACTAGCGAACAATGAG.

Regarding this clone: With the read ending 3 residues before the CDR3 end, the germline J gene is used to fill in that end. The chain is built from TRBV19 and TRBJ1-4; D is possibly TRBD1 (6 bases). The germline V gene encodes CDR1 LNHDA and CDR2 SQIVND (reference sequence). The CDR3 is 17 amino acids. The V and J ends lost 3 bases and 6 bases respectively, with 20 bases between them. Incomplete CDR3 DNA: TGTGCCAGTAGTATCGTCGCAGGGCCAGGGGCCTATGAAAAA. Translation: CASSIVAGPGAYEK. The whole CDR3 sequence is CASSIVAGPGAYEKLFF.

A note on this clone: The CDR3 end falls 3 residues outside the read, so it is completed with the germline J gene. This chain uses TRBV6-2 or TRBV6-3 with TRBJ2-5, with 10 nucleotides matching TRBD2. With V trimmed by 5 bases and J by 4 bases, 13 bases remained unmatched. Germline CDR1 and CDR2: MNHEY and SVGEGT. CDR3 size: 17 residues. The CDR3 loop is CASSRSTSGSVRETQYF. The part of the CDR3 DNA that was read is TGTGCCAGCAGTAGATCGACTAGCGGGTCGGTAAGAGAGACC.